The sequence of this T cell receptor (beta chain) was determined in a study of cytomegalovirus exposure and HLA in healthy donors. Use of 60 Vbeta and 13 Jbeta primers characterized the PCR. The repertoire was sequenced with immunoSEQ multiplex PCR; TCRdb's copy has only in-frame clones and lacks some. The sample consists of 200,000 to 250,000 clones, approximately 80% of them appearing once. The trim removed 5 bases at V and 2 bases at J, leaving 5 bases unmatched. Germline CDR1 is MDHEN and CDR2 is SYDVKM. The CDR3 sequence is 14 residues long. The receptor was isolated from a male donor in good health and CMV-seronegative. This chain links TRBV28 with TRBJ2-5; the match to TRBD1 covers 7 bases. The sequenced material came from PBMCs. CDR3 coding DNA: TGTGCCAGCAGTACTCGACAGGGACAAGAGACCCAGTACTTC. Translation gives CASSTRQGQETQYF.